This T cell receptor (beta chain) was captured in a study of blood T cell repertoires in COVID-19. Study context: Researchers got acute and convalescent COVID-19 samples from the United States, Italy and Spain. PBMCs, B-cell-depleted T cells, or T cells provided the cDNA or gDNA that made up the material.

As for this clone: The identical CDR3 is also encoded by other nucleotide sequences in the sample.

Original methodology: Using reference gene primer amplification, nucleated cell counts were estimated. Assay used: immunoSEQ multiplex PCR; TCRdb lists only in-frame clones, some missing. The DNA gave D and trimming, while V, J and clone size come from that table. The sample records more than 150,000 clones, around four fifths being singletons. This CDR3 region has 12 residues. Trimming took off 1 base at V and 4 bases at J, with 4 bases between the two ends. Germline values: CDR1 LGHDT, CDR2 YNNKEL (reference sequence). The chain combines TRBV3-1 (or the pseudogene TRBV3-2) with TRBJ2-5, with D uncertain. This receptor was taken from a woman in her twenties or thirties with acute or convalescent COVID-19. The sequenced sample consisted of peripheral blood. CDR3 sequence reads: CASSQVVETQYF. The DNA for the CDR3 is TGTGCCAGCAGCCAAGTAGTAGAGACCCAGTACTTC.